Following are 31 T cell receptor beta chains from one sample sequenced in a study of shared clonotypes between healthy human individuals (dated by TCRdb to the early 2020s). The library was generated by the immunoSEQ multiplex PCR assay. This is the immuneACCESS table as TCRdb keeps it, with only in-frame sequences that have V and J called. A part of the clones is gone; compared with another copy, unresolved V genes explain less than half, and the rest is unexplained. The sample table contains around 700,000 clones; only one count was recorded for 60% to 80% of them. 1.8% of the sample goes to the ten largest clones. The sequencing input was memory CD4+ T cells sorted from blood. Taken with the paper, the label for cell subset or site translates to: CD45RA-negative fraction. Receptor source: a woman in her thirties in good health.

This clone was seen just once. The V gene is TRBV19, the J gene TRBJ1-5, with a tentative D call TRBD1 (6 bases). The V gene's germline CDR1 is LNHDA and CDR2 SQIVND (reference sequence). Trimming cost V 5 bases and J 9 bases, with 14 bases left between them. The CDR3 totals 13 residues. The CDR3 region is CASSVETGWPQHF. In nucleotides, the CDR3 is TGTGCCAGTAGTGTTGAAACAGGGTGGCCCCAGCATTTT. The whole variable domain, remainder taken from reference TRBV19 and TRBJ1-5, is DGGITQSPKYLFRKEGQNVTLSCEQNLNHDAMYWYRQDPGQGLRLIYYSQIVNDFQKGDIAEGYSVSREKKESFPLTVTSAQKNPTAFYLCASSVETGWPQHFGDGTRLSIL.

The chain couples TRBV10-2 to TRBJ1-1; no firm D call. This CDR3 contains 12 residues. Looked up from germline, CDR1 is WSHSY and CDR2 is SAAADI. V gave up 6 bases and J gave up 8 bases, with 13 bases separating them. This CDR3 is CASSGIFQEAFF. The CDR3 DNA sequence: TGCGCCAGCAGCGGGATTTTCCAAGAAGCTTTCTTT.

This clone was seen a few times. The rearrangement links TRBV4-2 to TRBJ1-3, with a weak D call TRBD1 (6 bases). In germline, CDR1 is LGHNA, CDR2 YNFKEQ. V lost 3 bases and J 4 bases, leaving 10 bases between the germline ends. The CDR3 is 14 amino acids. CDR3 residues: CASSQETGGNTIYF. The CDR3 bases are TGTGCCAGCAGCCAGGAGACAGGAGGAAACACCATATATTTT.

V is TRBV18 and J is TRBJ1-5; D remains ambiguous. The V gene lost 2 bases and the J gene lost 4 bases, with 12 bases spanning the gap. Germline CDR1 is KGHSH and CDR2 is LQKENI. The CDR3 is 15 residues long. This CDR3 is CASSPGPAGNQPQHF. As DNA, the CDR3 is TGTGCCAGCTCACCAGGACCGGCGGGAAATCAGCCCCAGCATTTT.

CDR3 nucleotides: TGTGCCAGCAGCGTAGATCCGACAATGGAAAAACTGTTTTTT. This translates into CASSVDPTMEKLFF. This chain links TRBV9 with TRBJ1-4; D gene unclear. The CDR3 has 14 amino acids. Looked up from germline, CDR1 is SGDLS and CDR2 is YYNGEE. Trimming shortened V by 0 bases and J by 8 bases, and 11 bases separated the two germline ends.

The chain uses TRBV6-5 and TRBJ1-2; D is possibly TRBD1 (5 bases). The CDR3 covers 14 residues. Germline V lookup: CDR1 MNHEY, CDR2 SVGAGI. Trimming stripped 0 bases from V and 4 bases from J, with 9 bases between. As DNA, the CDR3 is TGTGCCAGCAGTTACTCTGTCGGGGCCTATGGCTACACCTTC. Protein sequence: CASSYSVGAYGYTF.

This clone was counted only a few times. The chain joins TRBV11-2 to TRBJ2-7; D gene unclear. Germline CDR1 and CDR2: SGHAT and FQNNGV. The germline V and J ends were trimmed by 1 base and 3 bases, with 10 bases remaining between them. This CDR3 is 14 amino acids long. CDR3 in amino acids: CASSLVQVDYEQYF. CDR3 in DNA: TGTGCCAGCAGCTTAGTTCAGGTAGACTACGAGCAGTACTTC.

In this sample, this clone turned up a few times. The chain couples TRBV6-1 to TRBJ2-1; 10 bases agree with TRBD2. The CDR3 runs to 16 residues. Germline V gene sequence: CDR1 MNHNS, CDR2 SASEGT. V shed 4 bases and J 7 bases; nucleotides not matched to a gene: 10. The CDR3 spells CASSGSLAGAQNEQFF. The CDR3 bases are TGTGCCAGCAGTGGAAGCCTAGCGGGAGCACAAAATGAGCAGTTCTTC.

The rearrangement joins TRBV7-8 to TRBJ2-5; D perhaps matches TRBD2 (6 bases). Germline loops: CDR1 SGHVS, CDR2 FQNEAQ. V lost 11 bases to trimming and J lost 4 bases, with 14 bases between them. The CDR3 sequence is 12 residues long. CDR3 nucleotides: TGTGCCGTGGCGGGGTTTGGAGAGACCCAGTACTTC. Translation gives CAVAGFGETQYF.

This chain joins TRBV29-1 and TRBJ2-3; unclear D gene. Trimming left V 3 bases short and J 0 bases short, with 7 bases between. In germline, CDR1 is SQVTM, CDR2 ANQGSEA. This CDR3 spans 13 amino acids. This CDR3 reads CSVEIRSTDTQYF. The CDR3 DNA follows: TGCAGCGTTGAGATCAGGAGCACAGATACGCAGTATTTT.

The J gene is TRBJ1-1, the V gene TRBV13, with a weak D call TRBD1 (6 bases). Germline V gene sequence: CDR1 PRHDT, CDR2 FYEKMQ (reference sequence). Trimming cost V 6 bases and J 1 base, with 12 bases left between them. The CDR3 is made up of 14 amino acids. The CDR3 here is CASSSLRGNTEAFF. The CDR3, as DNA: TGTGCCAGCAGTTCCCTCAGGGGGAACACTGAAGCTTTCTTT.

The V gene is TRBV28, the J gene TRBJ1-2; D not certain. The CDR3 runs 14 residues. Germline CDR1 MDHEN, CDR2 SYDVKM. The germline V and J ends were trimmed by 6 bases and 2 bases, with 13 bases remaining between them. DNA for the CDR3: TGTGCCAGCAGCCCACCCTCGCGGAACTATGGCTACACCTTC. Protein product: CASSPPSRNYGYTF.

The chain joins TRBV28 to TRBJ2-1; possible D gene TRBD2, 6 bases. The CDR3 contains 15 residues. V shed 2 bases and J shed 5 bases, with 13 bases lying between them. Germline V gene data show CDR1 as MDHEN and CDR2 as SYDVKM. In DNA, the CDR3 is TGTGCCAGCAGTTTAACGGGAGCCCGCCACAATGAGCAGTTCTTC. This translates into CASSLTGARHNEQFF.

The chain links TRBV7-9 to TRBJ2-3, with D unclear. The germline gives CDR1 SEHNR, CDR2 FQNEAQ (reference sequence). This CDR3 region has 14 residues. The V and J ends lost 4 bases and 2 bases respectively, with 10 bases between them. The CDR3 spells CASSYDRNTDTQYF. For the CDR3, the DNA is TGTGCCAGCAGCTACGACCGCAACACAGATACGCAGTATTTT.

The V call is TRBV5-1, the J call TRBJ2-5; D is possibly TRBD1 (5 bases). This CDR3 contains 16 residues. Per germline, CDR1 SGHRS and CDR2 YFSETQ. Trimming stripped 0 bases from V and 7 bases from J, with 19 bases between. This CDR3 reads CASSLEFGRALGTQYF. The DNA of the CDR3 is TGCGCCAGCAGCTTGGAATTCGGCAGGGCTTTGGGGACCCAGTACTTC. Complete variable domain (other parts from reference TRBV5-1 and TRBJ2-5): KAGVTQTPRYLIKTRGQQVTLSCSPISGHRSVSWYQQTPGQGLQFLFEYFSETQRNKGNFPGRFSGRQFSNSRSEMNVSTLELGDSALYLCASSLEFGRALGTQYFGPGTRLLVL.

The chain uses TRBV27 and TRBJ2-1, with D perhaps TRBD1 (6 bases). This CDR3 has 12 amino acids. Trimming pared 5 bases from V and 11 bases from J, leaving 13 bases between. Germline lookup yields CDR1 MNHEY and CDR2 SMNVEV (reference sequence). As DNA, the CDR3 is TGTGCCAGCAGTCTCCCGGACAGCAAGCAGTTCTTC. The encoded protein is CASSLPDSKQFF.

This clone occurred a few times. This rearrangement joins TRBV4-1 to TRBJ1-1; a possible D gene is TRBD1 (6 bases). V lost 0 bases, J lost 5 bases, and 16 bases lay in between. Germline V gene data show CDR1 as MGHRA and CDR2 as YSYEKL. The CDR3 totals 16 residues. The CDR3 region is CASSQEVGTGRTEAFF. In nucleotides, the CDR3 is TGCGCCAGCAGCCAAGAAGTGGGAACAGGGAGAACTGAAGCTTTCTTT.

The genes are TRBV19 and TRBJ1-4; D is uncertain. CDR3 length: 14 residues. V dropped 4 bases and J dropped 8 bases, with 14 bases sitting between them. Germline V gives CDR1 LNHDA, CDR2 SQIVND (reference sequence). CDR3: CASSNDGLGEKLFF. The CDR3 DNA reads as TGTGCCAGTAGTAATGACGGCTTGGGAGAAAAACTGTTTTTT.

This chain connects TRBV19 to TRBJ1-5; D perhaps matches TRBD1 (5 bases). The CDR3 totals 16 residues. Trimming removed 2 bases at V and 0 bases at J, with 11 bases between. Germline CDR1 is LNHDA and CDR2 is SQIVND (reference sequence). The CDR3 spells CASSIFGTYSNQPQHF. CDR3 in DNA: TGTGCCAGTAGTATATTTGGGACTTATAGCAATCAGCCCCAGCATTTT.

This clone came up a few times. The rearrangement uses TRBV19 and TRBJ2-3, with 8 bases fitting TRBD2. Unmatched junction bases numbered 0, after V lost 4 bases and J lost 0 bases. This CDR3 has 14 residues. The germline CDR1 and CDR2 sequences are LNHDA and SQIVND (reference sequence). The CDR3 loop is CASSTSGSTDTQYF. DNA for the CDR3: TGTGCCAGTAGTACTAGCGGGAGCACAGATACGCAGTATTTT.

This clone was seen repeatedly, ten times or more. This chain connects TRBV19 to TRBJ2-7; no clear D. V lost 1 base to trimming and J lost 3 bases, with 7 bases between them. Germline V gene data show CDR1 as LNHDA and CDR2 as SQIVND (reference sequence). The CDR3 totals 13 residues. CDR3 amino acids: CASSIADNYEQYF. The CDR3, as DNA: TGTGCCAGTAGTATAGCGGATAACTACGAGCAGTACTTC.

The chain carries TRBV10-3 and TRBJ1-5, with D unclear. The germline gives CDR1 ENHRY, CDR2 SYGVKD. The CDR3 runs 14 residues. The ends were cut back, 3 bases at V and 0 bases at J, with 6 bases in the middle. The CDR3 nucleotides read TGTGCCATCAGTGAACAGATTAGCAATCAGCCCCAGCATTTT. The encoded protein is CAISEQISNQPQHF.

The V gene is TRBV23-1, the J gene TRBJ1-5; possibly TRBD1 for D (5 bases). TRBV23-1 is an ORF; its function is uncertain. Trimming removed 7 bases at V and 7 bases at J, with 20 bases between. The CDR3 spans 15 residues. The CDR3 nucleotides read TGCGCCAGCATCCTTCAGGGAAAATCTGGACAGCCCCAGCATTTT. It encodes CASILQGKSGQPQHF.

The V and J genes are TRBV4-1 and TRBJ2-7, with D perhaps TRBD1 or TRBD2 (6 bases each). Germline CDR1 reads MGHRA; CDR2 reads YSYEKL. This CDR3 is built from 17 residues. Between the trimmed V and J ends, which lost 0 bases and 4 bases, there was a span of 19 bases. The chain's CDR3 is CASSQEGRREGTYEQYF. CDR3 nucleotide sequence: TGCGCCAGCAGCCAAGAGGGGAGGCGAGAGGGGACATACGAGCAGTACTTC.

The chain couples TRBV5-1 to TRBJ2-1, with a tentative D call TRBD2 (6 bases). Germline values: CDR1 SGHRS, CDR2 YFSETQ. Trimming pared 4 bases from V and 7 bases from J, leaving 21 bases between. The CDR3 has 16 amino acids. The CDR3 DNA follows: TGCGCCAGCAGCCCCCGGGCGGAGGGCCTTACGAATGAGCAGTTCTTC. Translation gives CASSPRAEGLTNEQFF.

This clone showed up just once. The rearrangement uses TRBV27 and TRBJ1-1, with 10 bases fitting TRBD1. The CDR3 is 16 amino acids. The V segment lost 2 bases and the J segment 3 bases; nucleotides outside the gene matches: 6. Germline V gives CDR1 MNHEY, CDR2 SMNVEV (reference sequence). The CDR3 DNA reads TGTGCCAGCAGTTTAAGGCCCGGGACAGGGGACACTGAAGCTTTCTTT. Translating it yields CASSLRPGTGDTEAFF.

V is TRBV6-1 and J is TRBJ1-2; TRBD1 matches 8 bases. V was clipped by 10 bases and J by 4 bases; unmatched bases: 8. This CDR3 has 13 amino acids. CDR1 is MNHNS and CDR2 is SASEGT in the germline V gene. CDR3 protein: CATKPGGFYGYTF. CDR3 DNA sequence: TGTGCCACTAAACCAGGGGGCTTCTATGGCTACACCTTC.

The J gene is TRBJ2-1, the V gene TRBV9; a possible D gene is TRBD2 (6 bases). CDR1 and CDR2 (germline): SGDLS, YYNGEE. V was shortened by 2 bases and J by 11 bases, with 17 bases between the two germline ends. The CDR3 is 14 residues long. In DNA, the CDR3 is TGTGCCAGCAGCGTTGGGGGACTGGCGAACCAGCAGTTCTTC. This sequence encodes CASSVGGLANQQFF.

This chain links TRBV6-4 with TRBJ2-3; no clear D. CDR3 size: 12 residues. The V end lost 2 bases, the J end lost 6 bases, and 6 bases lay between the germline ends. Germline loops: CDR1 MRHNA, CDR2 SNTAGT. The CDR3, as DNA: TGTGCCAGCAGTGACAACAGCGATACGCAGTATTTT. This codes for CASSDNSDTQYF.

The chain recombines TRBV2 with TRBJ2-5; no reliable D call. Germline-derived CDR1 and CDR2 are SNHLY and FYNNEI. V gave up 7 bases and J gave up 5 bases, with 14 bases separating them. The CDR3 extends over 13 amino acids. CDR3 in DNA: TGTGCCAGCAAAAAGGGTCGTTCGGAGACCCAGTACTTC. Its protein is CASKKGRSETQYF. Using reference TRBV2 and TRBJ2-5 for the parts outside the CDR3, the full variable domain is EPEVTQTPSHQVTQMGQEVILRCVPISNHLYFYWYRQILGQKVEFLVSFYNNEISEKSEIFDDQFSVERPDGSNFTLKIRSTKLEDSAMYFCASKKGRSETQYFGPGTRLLVL.

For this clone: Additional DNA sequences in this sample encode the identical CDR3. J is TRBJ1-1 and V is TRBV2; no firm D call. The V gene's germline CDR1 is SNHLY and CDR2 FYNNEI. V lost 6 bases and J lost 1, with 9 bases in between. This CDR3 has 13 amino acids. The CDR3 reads CASRRETNTEAFF. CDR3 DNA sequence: TGTGCCAGCAGGAGGGAGACGAACACTGAAGCTTTCTTT.